The 22 T cell receptor beta chains reported below all come from one sample, sequenced in a study of T cell changes during pregnancy in multiple sclerosis. The assay was immunoSEQ multiplex PCR, and TCRdb's table has in-frame clones only and misses some. The table has around 57,000 clones, about 90% seen once; the top ten hold more than 0.15%. The material sequenced was CD4+ T cells from peripheral blood mononuclear cells, taken after pregnancy. The receptors originated from a female donor in good health, enrolled as a control in a pregnancy study.

The CDR3 loop is CASSHRTDRGTEAFF. The DNA for the CDR3 is TGTGCCAGCTCACACCGGACAGATAGAGGCACTGAAGCTTTCTTT. The rearrangement joins TRBV18 to TRBJ1-1, with a possible D match to TRBD1 (6 bases). The CDR3 has 15 residues. Trimming took 4 bases from V and 4 from J, leaving 16 bases between them. Germline loops: CDR1 KGHSH, CDR2 LQKENI.

The rearrangement joins TRBV28 to TRBJ1-2, with 9 positions matching TRBD1. Per germline, CDR1 MDHEN and CDR2 SYDVKM. After removal of 5 bases from V and 3 bases from J, the junction contained 7 bases not matched to a gene. This CDR3 region has 15 residues. As DNA, the CDR3 is TGTGCCAGCAGTCAATCCCGGACAGGGGACTATGGCTACACCTTC. Its translation is CASSQSRTGDYGYTF.

This rearrangement joins TRBV7-6 to TRBJ2-2; D perhaps matches TRBD1 (6 bases). Per the germline V gene, CDR1 is SGHVS and CDR2 is FNYEAQ. This CDR3 has 15 amino acids. Trimming took off 4 bases at V and 6 bases at J, with 15 bases between the two ends. This chain's CDR3 is CASSSSRGGPGELFF. The CDR3 DNA reads as TGTGCCAGCAGCTCCTCCCGAGGGGGTCCCGGGGAGCTGTTTTTT.

The CDR3 loop reads CASSDRDNQPQHF. The CDR3 DNA follows: TGTGCCAGCTCAGACAGGGACAATCAGCCCCAGCATTTT. This chain joins TRBV18 and TRBJ1-5; 7 bases line up with TRBD1. Germline V CDR1 and CDR2: KGHSH, LQKENI. The CDR3 covers 13 residues. Trimming cost V 5 bases and J 3 bases; bases outside gene matches: 1.

This clone was picked up a small number of times. DNA for the CDR3: TGTGCCAGCAGCTCCTCCGGTGGAAACACCATATATTTT. It specifies CASSSSGGNTIYF. The chain couples TRBV6-5 to TRBJ1-3, with D unresolved. Germline V gene lookup returns CDR1 MNHEY and CDR2 SVGAGI. The CDR3 extends over 13 amino acids. Trimming removed 6 bases from V and 3 bases from J, with 9 bases in between.

This clone was detected only a few times. The J gene is TRBJ1-5, the V gene TRBV6-5; 12 bases align to TRBD1. Germline V gene data show CDR1 as MNHEY and CDR2 as SVGAGI. The CDR3 is 15 residues long. J was trimmed by 5 bases and V by 5 bases; bases with no gene match: 4. CDR3 in amino acids: CASSPRDRGHQPQHF. In DNA form, the CDR3 reads TGTGCCAGCAGTCCCCGGGACAGGGGGCATCAGCCCCAGCATTTT.

The count of this clone is one. J is TRBJ1-5 and V is TRBV18; a weak D match, TRBD1 (5 bases). Trimming took 5 bases from V and 0 from J, leaving 11 bases between them. The CDR3 has 15 amino acids. From germline, CDR1 is KGHSH and CDR2 LQKENI. The CDR3 nucleotides are TGTGCCAGCTCAATAGGGGCAGATAGCAATCAGCCCCAGCATTTT. Translating gives CASSIGADSNQPQHF.

This rearrangement joins TRBV6-6 to TRBJ1-2; 9 bases match TRBD1. The junction had 8 bases not matched to a gene; V was cut back by 5 bases and J by 7 bases. Germline V gives CDR1 MNHNY, CDR2 SVGAGI (reference sequence). The CDR3 runs to 14 residues. CDR3 region: CASSTGTGLVGYTF. The CDR3 DNA follows: TGTGCCAGCAGTACCGGGACAGGGTTGGTTGGCTACACCTTC.

The rearrangement links TRBV7-2 to TRBJ1-2, with 9 bases aligning to TRBD1. Germline loops: CDR1 SGHTA, CDR2 FQGNSA. Unmatched junction bases numbered 6, after V lost 3 bases and J lost 1 base. This CDR3 spans 16 amino acids. CDR3 coding DNA: TGTGCCAGCAGCTTGGGACAGGGATTAGATAACTATGGCTACACCTTC. Its translation is CASSLGQGLDNYGYTF.

The chain couples TRBV5-1 to TRBJ2-1; the match to TRBD2 covers 13 bases. The germline V gene encodes CDR1 SGHRS and CDR2 YFSETQ. The CDR3 length is 15 residues. Trimming removed 4 bases from V and 5 bases from J; junction bases left unmatched: 3. CDR3 nucleotides: TGCGCCAGCAGCCTGACTAGCGGGGGGAACAATGAGCAGTTCTTC. This encodes CASSLTSGGNNEQFF.

The gene calls are TRBV4-3 and TRBJ2-7; 8 bases align to TRBD2. Germline V gives CDR1 LGHNA, CDR2 YSLEER. CDR3 size: 15 residues. V was clipped by 1 base and J by 3 bases; unmatched bases: 5. The CDR3 DNA is TGCGCCAGCAGCCAAGTTGCGGGGGGCCGCTACGAGCAGTACTTC. Translated, it gives CASSQVAGGRYEQYF.

The gene calls are TRBV13 and TRBJ2-3; 12 nucleotides agree with TRBD2. The V segment lost 4 bases and the J segment 6 bases; nucleotides outside the gene matches: 8. The CDR3 is 16 residues long. Germline values: CDR1 PRHDT, CDR2 FYEKMQ (reference sequence). In nucleotides, the CDR3 is TGTGCCAGCAGCTCCAGGCTAGCGGGGGGGCCGGATACGCAGTATTTT. This encodes CASSSRLAGGPDTQYF.

The gene calls are TRBV25-1 and TRBJ2-3; 8 bases match TRBD2. Germline V gives CDR1 MGHDK, CDR2 SYGVNS. The trim removed 4 bases at V and 6 bases at J, leaving 3 bases unmatched. The CDR3 contains 13 residues. The CDR3 protein is CASSGQRGDTQYF. The CDR3 DNA follows: TGTGCCAGCAGTGGCCAGCGGGGGGATACGCAGTATTTT.

This clone has a handful of counts. V and J are TRBV11-1 and TRBJ2-3; TRBD2 might be the D (5 bases). V was cut by 5 bases and J by 5 bases, with 11 bases left in between. This CDR3 spans 13 amino acids. The germline V gene has CDR1 SGHAT and CDR2 FQDESV (reference sequence). The CDR3 loop reads CASSPTRGDTQYF. The CDR3, as DNA: TGTGCCAGCAGCCCCACTCGGGGAGATACGCAGTATTTT.

This chain connects TRBV27 to TRBJ2-3, with 8 bases matching TRBD2. V trimming: 0 bases; J trimming: 0 bases; junction bases outside the gene matches: 14. Germline values: CDR1 MNHEY, CDR2 SMNVEV (reference sequence). The CDR3 extends over 20 amino acids. CDR3 amino acids: CASSLSIKRGSPYSTDTQYF. In DNA, the CDR3 is TGTGCCAGCAGTTTATCGATTAAGCGGGGGAGCCCCTATAGCACAGATACGCAGTATTTT.

The rearrangement uses TRBV7-3 and TRBJ1-1; D gene ambiguous. The germline gives CDR1 SGHTA, CDR2 FQGTGA. The CDR3 spans 14 residues. With 2 bases removed from V and 0 bases from J, the gap between germline ends came to 7 bases. The CDR3 sequence is CASSLGQMNTEAFF. The CDR3 region has the DNA TGTGCCAGCAGCTTAGGTCAGATGAACACTGAAGCTTTCTTT.

The chain joins TRBV5-6 to TRBJ1-2; 10 nucleotides align to TRBD1. Germline V gene lookup returns CDR1 SGHDT and CDR2 YYEEEE. J gave up 4 bases and V 4 bases, and 10 bases lay outside the gene matches. This CDR3 has 16 residues. This CDR3 reads CASSPAGTGESYGYTF. The CDR3 nucleotides are TGTGCCAGCAGCCCAGCCGGGACAGGGGAATCCTATGGCTACACCTTC.

This chain links TRBV4-1 with TRBJ2-7, with 9 bases fitting TRBD1. V trimming: 1 base; J trimming: 2 bases; junction bases outside the gene matches: 3. Germline CDR1 is MGHRA and CDR2 is YSYEKL. This CDR3 is 15 amino acids long. The CDR3 loop is CASSQGQGVAYEQYF. The CDR3 bases are TGCGCCAGCAGCCAAGGACAGGGGGTCGCCTACGAGCAGTACTTC.

This clone is a singleton in its sample. The rearrangement joins TRBV7-2 to TRBJ1-1; unclear D gene. The CDR3 extends over 15 amino acids. The V gene's germline CDR1 is SGHTA and CDR2 FQGNSA. Trimming left V 2 bases short and J 1 base short, with 11 bases between. CDR3 protein: CASSLLSVPNTEAFF. In DNA, the CDR3 is TGTGCCAGCAGCTTACTAAGTGTCCCGAACACTGAAGCTTTCTTT.

This clone was seen once. The chain employs TRBV7-9 and TRBJ2-2, with D possibly TRBD1 on 5 matching bases. Germline lookup yields CDR1 SEHNR and CDR2 FQNEAQ (reference sequence). The V gene lost 2 bases and the J gene lost 6 bases, with 10 bases spanning the gap. This CDR3 contains 14 residues. As DNA, the CDR3 is TGTGCCAGCAGCTTATCCAGGGCACCCGGGGAGCTGTTTTTT. This codes for CASSLSRAPGELFF.

The chain links TRBV9 to TRBJ1-4, with D tentatively TRBD1 (5 bases). V shed 4 bases and J shed 4 bases, with 14 bases lying between them. Germline V gives CDR1 SGDLS, CDR2 YYNGEE. The CDR3 contains 15 residues. The CDR3 sequence: CASSPRTNRNEKLFF. CDR3 DNA: TGTGCCAGCAGCCCTCGGACAAACCGTAATGAAAAACTGTTTTTT.

The V call is TRBV15, the J call TRBJ1-1; TRBD1 might be the D (5 bases). CDR1 and CDR2 from the germline V gene are LNHNV and YYDKDF (reference sequence). V was trimmed by 3 bases and J by 1 base, leaving 12 bases between them. CDR3 size: 15 residues. The CDR3 region has the DNA TGTGCCACCAGCAGGGAGACAGAGAGGAACACTGAAGCTTTCTTT. Translation gives CATSRETERNTEAFF.